These T cell receptor beta chains were read from a single sample in a study of human T cells and chemical hapten exposure. One entry per CDR3 protein results from TCRdb running MiXCR on the RACE reads. The repertoire includes roughly 69,000 distinct CDR3 sequences, 9% to 12% of them detected once, and around 6.8% sits in the top ten. The material sequenced was whole blood, taken in connection with sensitization to the hapten diphenylcyclopropenone (DPC). Receptors were obtained from a woman in her fifties or sixties with alopecia areata. Some clones in this sample may be carry-over from other donors' samples. The conserved cysteine and the conserved F or W are not part of the CDR3 here.

CDR3 protein	V gene	J gene
ATSDARQGETGELF	TRBV24-1	TRBJ2-2
ASSLADRNYGYT	TRBV5-1	TRBJ1-2
ASSSTVAGETQY	TRBV11-3	TRBJ2-5
ASSSAGIFTKNIQY	TRBV11-2	TRBJ2-4
SASGTGQQPQH	TRBV20-1	TRBJ1-5
ASSLAGALANTIY	TRBV12-3/TRBV12-4	TRBJ1-3
ASAPSGRGDEQF	TRBV12-3/TRBV12-4	TRBJ2-1
ASSTLLTSVDEQF	TRBV5-1	TRBJ2-1
ASSPPRYSGNTIY	TRBV18	TRBJ1-3
SVETLAGEGF	TRBV29-1	TRBJ2-1
ASSSYRGQDIQY	TRBV12-3/TRBV12-4	TRBJ2-4
ASSVSGRSGYT	TRBV9	TRBJ1-2
ASSPRVDSPLH	TRBV7-9	TRBJ1-6
ATQASGTSNQPQH	TRBV19	TRBJ1-5
ASSLAEEVYEQY	TRBV5-1	TRBJ2-7
ASSLAGLAGGRREQF	TRBV5-6	TRBJ2-1
ATFLAGGPGF	TRBV6-5	TRBJ2-1
AWSARTVDTGELF	TRBV30	TRBJ2-2
ASSLDLGTEAF	TRBV11-2	TRBJ1-1
ASSLVPTGRWSTNEKLF	TRBV7-9	TRBJ1-4
ASSQVLGGSEQY	TRBV3-1	TRBJ2-7
SVGRPGLALDEQF	TRBV29-1	TRBJ2-1
ASSFSFGATNEKLF	TRBV7-9	TRBJ1-4
ASTRLAGGGNEQF	TRBV6-1	TRBJ2-1
ASSLDGGGEQF	TRBV7-8	TRBJ2-1
SVGQGNYEQY	TRBV29-1	TRBJ2-7
ASSPLLLGTEAF	TRBV6-5	TRBJ1-1
ASSLRTSGSSYEQY	TRBV7-9	TRBJ2-7
SARPSSHNEQF	TRBV20-1	TRBJ2-1
SASDRRTALYEQY	TRBV20-1	TRBJ2-7
ASSQDPRGGAYNEQF	TRBV14	TRBJ2-1
ASSEESSFYGYT	TRBV2	TRBJ1-2
ASSLGEGAGEQY	TRBV12-3/TRBV12-4	TRBJ2-7
SVETATDTQY	TRBV29-1	TRBJ2-3
ASSQVGLAGGETQY	TRBV3-1	TRBJ2-5
ASSLVRISYEQY	TRBV11-2	TRBJ2-7
ASKREPPTGELF	TRBV11-1	TRBJ2-2
ASRPTGWDTEAF	TRBV12-3/TRBV12-4	TRBJ1-1
ASSLAGLEQF	TRBV5-1	TRBJ2-1
ASSGQAKNIQY	TRBV2	TRBJ2-4
SVIYQGVQETQY	TRBV29-1	TRBJ2-5
ASQREGRDTQY	TRBV10-1	TRBJ2-3
ASSRLNGPNSPLH	TRBV7-9	TRBJ1-6
ASSLGTGSGANVLT	TRBV11-2	TRBJ2-6
ASRMDSIEKLF	TRBV11-1	TRBJ1-4
AISDRGRARGTDTQY	TRBV10-3	TRBJ2-3
ASSRRGQDKDEQF	TRBV7-9	TRBJ2-1
SARDWGRGRDGYT	TRBV20-1	TRBJ1-2
ASSPTGRSGEKLF	TRBV28	TRBJ1-4
SASSPGVPLH	TRBV20-1	TRBJ1-6
ASSLAAGPYNEQF	TRBV7-2	TRBJ2-1
SATGTLSTDTQY	TRBV20-1	TRBJ2-3
ASSPLRGRERDTEAF	TRBV7-9	TRBJ1-1
ASSLKVGTAFSKNIQY	TRBV12-3/TRBV12-4	TRBJ2-4
ASSFTSSNTEAF	TRBV12-3/TRBV12-4	TRBJ1-1
ASSYTLVGVNTAELF	TRBV27	TRBJ2-2
ASNSNRRTDSTDTQY	TRBV19	TRBJ2-3
ASSQGTGGYQPQH	TRBV3-1	TRBJ1-5
SARLLAGETNEQF	TRBV20-1	TRBJ2-1
ASSPPGRSTDTQY	TRBV18	TRBJ2-3